The clone carrying this T cell receptor beta chain appeared once. This sample was included in a study of blood T cell repertoires in COVID-19. Whole-study context: Acute-phase and convalescent COVID-19 samples originated in the United States, Italy and Spain.

Per the original methods: Cell counts per sample came from amplifying reference gene primers. Using immunoSEQ multiplex PCR, the repertoire was profiled, and TCRdb retains in-frame clones only, with some absent. V and J calls and clone size follow that table, whereas D and trimming were derived from the DNA. The data show 95,000 to 150,000 clones, with about 77% seen just once and 25% held by the top ten. The specimen sequenced was peripheral blood. The TCR originated in a human donor in a cohort sampled during active COVID-19.

The CDR3 sequence is CASSSPIAGGRPDTQYF. CDR3 DNA: TGTGCCAGCAGTTCTCCCATAGCGGGGGGGCGCCCAGATACGCAGTATTTT. J is TRBJ2-3 and V is TRBV2; 11 positions agree with TRBD2. V was pared by 5 bases and J by 4 bases, with 11 bases of the junction left unmatched. Germline V gene sequence: CDR1 SNHLY, CDR2 FYNNEI. The length of the CDR3 is 17 residues.